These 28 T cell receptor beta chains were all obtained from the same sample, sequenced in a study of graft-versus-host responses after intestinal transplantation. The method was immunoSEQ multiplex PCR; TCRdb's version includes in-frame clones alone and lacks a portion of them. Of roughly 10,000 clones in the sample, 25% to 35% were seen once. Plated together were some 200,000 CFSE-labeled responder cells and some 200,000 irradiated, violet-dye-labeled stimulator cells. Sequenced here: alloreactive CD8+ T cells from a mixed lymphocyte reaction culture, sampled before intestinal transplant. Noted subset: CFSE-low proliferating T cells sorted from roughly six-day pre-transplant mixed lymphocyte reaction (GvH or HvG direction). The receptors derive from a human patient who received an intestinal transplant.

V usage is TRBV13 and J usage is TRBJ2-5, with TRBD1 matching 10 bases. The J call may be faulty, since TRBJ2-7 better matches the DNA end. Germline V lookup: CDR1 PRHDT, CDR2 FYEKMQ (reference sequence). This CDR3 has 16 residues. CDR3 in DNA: TGTGCCAGCAGCGCAGCCGACAGGGGGCTTTCCTACGAGCAGTACTTC. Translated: CASSAADRGLSYEQYF.

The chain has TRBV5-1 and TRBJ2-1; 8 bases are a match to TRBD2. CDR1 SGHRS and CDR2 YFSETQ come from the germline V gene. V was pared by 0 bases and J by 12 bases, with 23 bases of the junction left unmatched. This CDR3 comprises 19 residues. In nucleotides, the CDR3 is TGCGCCAGCAGCTTGGCCGGGAGAGCTTCGGGGGGGATAATGAGCGGGCAGTTCTTC. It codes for CASSLAGRASGGIMSGQFF.

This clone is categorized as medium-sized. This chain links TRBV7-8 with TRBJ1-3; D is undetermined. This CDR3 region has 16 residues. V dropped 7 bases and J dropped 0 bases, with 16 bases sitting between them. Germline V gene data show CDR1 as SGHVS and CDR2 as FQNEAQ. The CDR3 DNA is TGTGCCAGCACCCACCCGAAGGACTCCTCTGGAAACACCATATATTTT. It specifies CASTHPKDSSGNTIYF.

For the CDR3, the DNA is TGTGCCAGCAGTGACAGGTACTCTGGGGCCAACGTCCTGACTTTC. This codes for CASSDRYSGANVLTF. The chain uses TRBV2 and TRBJ2-6; D unresolved. The germline CDR1 and CDR2 sequences are SNHLY and FYNNEI. With 3 bases removed from V and 0 bases from J, the gap between germline ends came to 6 bases. The CDR3 totals 15 residues.

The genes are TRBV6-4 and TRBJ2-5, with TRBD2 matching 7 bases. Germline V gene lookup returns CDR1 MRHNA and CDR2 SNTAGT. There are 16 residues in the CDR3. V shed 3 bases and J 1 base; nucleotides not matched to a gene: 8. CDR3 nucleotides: TGTGCCAGCAGTGAAGAGGTAGCGGGCCTCCAAGAGACCCAGTACTTC. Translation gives CASSEEVAGLQETQYF.

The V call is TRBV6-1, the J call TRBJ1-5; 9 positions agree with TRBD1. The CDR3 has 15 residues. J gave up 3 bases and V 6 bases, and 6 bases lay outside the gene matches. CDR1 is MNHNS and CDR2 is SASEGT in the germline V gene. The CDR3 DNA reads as TGTGCCAGCAGCACCGGGACAGGGAACAATCAGCCCCAGCATTTT. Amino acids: CASSTGTGNNQPQHF.

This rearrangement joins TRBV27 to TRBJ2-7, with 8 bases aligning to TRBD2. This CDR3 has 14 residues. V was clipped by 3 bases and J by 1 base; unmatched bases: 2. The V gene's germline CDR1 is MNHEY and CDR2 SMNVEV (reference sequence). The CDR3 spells CASSFSGGSYEQYF. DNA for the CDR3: TGTGCCAGCAGTTTCTCGGGGGGGTCCTACGAGCAGTACTTC.

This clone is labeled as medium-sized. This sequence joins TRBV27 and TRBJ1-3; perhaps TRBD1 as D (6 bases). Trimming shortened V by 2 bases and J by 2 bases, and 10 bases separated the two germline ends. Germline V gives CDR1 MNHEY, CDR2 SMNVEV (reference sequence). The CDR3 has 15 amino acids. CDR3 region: CASSLGGAPGNTIYF. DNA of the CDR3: TGTGCCAGCAGTTTAGGGGGGGCGCCTGGAAACACCATATATTTT.

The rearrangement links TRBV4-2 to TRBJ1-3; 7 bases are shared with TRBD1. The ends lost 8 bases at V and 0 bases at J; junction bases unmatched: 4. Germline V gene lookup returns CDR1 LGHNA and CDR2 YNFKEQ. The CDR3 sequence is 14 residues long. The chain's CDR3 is CASQGEYSGNTIYF. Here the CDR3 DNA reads TGTGCCAGCCAGGGGGAGTACTCTGGAAACACCATATATTTT.

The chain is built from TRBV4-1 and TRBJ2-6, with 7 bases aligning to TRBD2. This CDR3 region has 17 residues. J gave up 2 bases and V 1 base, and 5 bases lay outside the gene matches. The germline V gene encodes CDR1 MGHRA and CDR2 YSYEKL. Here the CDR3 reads CASSQVRGETGANVLTF. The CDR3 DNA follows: TGCGCCAGCAGCCAAGTTCGGGGGGAAACTGGGGCCAACGTCCTGACTTTC.

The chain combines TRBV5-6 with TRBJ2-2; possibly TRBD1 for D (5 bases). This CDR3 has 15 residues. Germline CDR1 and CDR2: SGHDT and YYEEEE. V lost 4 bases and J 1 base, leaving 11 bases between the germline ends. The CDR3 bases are TGTGCCAGCAGCCGAAAGACAGAGAACACCGGGGAGCTGTTTTTT. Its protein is CASSRKTENTGELFF.

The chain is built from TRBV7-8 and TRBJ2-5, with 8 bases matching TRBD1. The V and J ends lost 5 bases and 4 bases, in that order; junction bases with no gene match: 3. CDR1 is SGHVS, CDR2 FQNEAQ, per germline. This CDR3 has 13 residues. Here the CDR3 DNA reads TGTGCCAGCAGCCCAGGGGGCGGAGAGACCCAGTACTTC. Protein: CASSPGGGETQYF.

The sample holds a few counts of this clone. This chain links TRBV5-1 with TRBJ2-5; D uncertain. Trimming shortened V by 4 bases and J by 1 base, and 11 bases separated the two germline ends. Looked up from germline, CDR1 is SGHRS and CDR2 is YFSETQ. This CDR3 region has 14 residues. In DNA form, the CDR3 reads TGCGCCAGCAGCCCGGAGCACCCCCAAGAGACCCAGTACTTC. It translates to CASSPEHPQETQYF.

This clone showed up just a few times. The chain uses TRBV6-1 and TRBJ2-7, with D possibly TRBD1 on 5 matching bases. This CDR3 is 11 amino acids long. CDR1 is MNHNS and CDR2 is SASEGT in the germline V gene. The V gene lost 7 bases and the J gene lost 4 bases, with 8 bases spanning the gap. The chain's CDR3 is CASMAGYEQYF. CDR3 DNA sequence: TGTGCCAGCATGGCAGGGTACGAGCAGTACTTC.

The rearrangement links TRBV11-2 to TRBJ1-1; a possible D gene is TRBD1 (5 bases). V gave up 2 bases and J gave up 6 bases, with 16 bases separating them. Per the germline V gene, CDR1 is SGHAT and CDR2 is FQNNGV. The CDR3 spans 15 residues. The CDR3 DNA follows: TGTGCCAGCAGCTTATACCGGGCTGGAGGGGCTGAAGCTTTCTTT. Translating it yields CASSLYRAGGAEAFF.

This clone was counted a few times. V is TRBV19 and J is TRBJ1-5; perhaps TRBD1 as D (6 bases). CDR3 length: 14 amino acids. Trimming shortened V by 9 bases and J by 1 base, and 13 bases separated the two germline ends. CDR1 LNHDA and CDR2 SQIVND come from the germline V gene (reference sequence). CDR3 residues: CASQQGSSNQPQHF. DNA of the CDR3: TGTGCCAGCCAACAGGGATCCAGCAATCAGCCCCAGCATTTT.

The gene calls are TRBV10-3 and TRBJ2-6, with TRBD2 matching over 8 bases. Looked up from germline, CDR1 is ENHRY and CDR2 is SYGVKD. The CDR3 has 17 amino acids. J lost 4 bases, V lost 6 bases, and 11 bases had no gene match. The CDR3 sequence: CAIRPKRGGAGANVLTF. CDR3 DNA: TGTGCCATCAGGCCAAAACGGGGGGGCGCCGGGGCCAACGTCCTGACTTTC.

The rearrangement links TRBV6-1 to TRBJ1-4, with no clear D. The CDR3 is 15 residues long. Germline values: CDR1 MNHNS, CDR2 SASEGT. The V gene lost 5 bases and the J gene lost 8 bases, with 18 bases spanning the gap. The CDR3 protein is CASSTIGEYREKLFF. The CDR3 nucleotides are TGTGCCAGCAGTACCATTGGGGAGTATCGGGAAAAACTGTTTTTT.

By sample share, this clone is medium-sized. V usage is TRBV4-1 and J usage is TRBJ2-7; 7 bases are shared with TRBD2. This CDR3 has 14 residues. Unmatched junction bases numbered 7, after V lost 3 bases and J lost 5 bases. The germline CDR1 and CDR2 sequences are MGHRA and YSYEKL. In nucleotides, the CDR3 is TGCGCCAGCAGCCACGAGACTAGCAGGGACGAGCAGTACTTC. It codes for CASSHETSRDEQYF.

CDR3 in amino acids: CASSSRGDGTEAFF. DNA of the CDR3: TGTGCCAGCAGTTCCAGGGGTGATGGCACTGAAGCTTTCTTT. The chain employs TRBV6-6 and TRBJ1-1, with D possibly TRBD1 on 6 matching bases. Trimming pared 4 bases from V and 4 bases from J, leaving 13 bases between. This CDR3 contains 14 residues. Germline-derived CDR1 and CDR2 are MNHNY and SVGAGI (reference sequence).

The CDR3 loop is CASSQGDSGGDQETQYF. CDR3 sequence (DNA): TGTGCCAGCAGCCAAGGTGATAGCGGGGGGGACCAAGAGACCCAGTACTTC. The J gene is TRBJ2-5, the V gene TRBV4-2; 11 bases are a match to TRBD2. The CDR3 is 17 residues long. V lost 1 base to trimming and J lost 0 bases; unmatched junction nucleotides: 4. Germline V gene data show CDR1 as LGHNA and CDR2 as YNFKEQ.

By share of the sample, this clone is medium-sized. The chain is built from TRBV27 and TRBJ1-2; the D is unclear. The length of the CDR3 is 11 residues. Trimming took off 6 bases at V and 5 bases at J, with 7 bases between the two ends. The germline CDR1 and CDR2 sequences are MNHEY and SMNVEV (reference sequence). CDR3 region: CASRSMYGYTF. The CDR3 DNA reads TGTGCCAGCAGATCTATGTATGGCTACACCTTC.

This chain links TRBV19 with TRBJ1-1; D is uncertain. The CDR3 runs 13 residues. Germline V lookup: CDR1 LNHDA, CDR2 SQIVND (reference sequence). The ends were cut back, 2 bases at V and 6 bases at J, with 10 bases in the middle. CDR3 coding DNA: TGTGCCAGTAGTATAAGCCCCGGGGCTGAAGCTTTCTTT. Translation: CASSISPGAEAFF. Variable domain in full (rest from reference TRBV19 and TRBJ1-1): DGGITQSPKYLFRKEGQNVTLSCEQNLNHDAMYWYRQDPGQGLRLIYYSQIVNDFQKGDIAEGYSVSREKKESFPLTVTSAQKNPTAFYLCASSISPGAEAFFGQGTRLTVV.

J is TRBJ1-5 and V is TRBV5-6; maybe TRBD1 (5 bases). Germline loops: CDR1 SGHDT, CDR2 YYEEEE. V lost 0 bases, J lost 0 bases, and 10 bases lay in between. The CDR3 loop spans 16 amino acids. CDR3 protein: CASSLAGGGSNQPQHF. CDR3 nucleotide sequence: TGTGCCAGCAGCTTGGCGGGGGGAGGTAGCAATCAGCCCCAGCATTTT.

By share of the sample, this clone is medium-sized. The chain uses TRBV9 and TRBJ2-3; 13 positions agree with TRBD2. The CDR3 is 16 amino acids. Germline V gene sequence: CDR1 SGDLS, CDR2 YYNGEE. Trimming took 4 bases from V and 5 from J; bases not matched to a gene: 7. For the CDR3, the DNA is TGTGCCAGCAGCCCCCGACTAGCGGGGGGTGGAGATACGCAGTATTTT. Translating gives CASSPRLAGGGDTQYF.

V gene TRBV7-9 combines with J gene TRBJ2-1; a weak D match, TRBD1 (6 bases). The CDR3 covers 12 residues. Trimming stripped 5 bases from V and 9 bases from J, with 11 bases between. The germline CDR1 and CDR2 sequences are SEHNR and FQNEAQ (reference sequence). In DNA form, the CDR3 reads TGTGCCAGCAGCGGGGGCAACACTGAGCAGTTCTTC. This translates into CASSGGNTEQFF.

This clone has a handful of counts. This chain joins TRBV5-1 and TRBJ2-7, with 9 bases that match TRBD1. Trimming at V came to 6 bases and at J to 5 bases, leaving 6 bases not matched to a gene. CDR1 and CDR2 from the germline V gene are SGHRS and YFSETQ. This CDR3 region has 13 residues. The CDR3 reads CASKGTGRDEQYF. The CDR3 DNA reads TGCGCCAGCAAGGGGACAGGGCGGGACGAGCAGTACTTC.

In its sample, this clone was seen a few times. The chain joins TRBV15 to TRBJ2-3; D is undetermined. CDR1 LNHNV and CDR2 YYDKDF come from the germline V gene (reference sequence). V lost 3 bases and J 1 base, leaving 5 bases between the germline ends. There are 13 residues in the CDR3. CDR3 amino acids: CATSRGRTDTQYF. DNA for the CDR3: TGTGCCACCAGCAGGGGCCGCACAGATACGCAGTATTTT.